One sample yielded the 22 T cell receptor beta chains listed below, sequenced in a study of T cell responses to AZD1222 COVID-19 vaccine. Assay used: immunoSEQ multiplex PCR; TCRdb lists only in-frame clones, some missing. The sample records 90,000 to 150,000 clones, more than 70% being singletons. The material sequenced was peripheral blood, taken 28 days after the second AZD1222 dose. The receptors here all came from an adult who received the AZD1222 COVID-19 vaccine.

The V gene is TRBV6-5, the J gene TRBJ2-1; TRBD2 matches 9 bases. CDR1 MNHEY and CDR2 SVGAGI come from the germline V gene. The ends lost 2 bases at V and 8 bases at J; junction bases unmatched: 7. CDR3 length equals 15 residues. CDR3 in amino acids: CASSYAGTSWDEQFF. In nucleotides, the CDR3 is TGTGCCAGCAGTTACGCCGGGACTAGCTGGGATGAGCAGTTCTTC.

The chain couples TRBV6-5 to TRBJ2-3; 8 bases line up with TRBD1. Trimming took 9 bases from V and 7 from J; bases not matched to a gene: 9. This CDR3 is 13 amino acids long. CDR1 and CDR2 from the germline V gene are MNHEY and SVGAGI. The CDR3 protein is CASSLQGVNTQYF. The CDR3 nucleotides read TGTGCCAGTTCGTTACAGGGGGTGAATACGCAGTATTTT.

J is TRBJ1-3 and V is TRBV6-5, with TRBD1 identical over 7 bases. This CDR3 has 16 residues. V lost 0 bases, J lost 4 bases, and 6 bases stayed unmatched. Germline loops: CDR1 MNHEY, CDR2 SVGAGI. CDR3 protein: CASSYSGGALGNTIYF. As DNA, the CDR3 is TGTGCCAGCAGTTACTCAGGGGGCGCTCTGGGAAACACCATATATTTT.

This rearrangement joins TRBV7-9 to TRBJ1-4; no reliable D call. V gave up 2 bases and J gave up 0 bases, with 7 bases separating them. The length of the CDR3 is 15 residues. Germline CDR1 SEHNR, CDR2 FQNEAQ (reference sequence). CDR3 in amino acids: CASSLFDATNEKLFF. The CDR3 coding sequence is TGTGCCAGCAGCTTATTTGATGCAACTAATGAAAAACTGTTTTTT. The variable domain in full, with the rest retrieved from reference TRBV7-9 and TRBJ1-4, is DTGVSQNPRHKITKRGQNVTFRCDPISEHNRLYWYRQTLGQGPEFLTYFQNEAQLEKSRLLSDRFSAERPKGSFSTLEIQRTEQGDSAMYLCASSLFDATNEKLFFGSGTQLSVL.

The V call is TRBV10-3, the J call TRBJ1-5; 7 bases line up with TRBD1. This CDR3 comprises 14 residues. The trim removed 2 bases at V and 7 bases at J, leaving 5 bases unmatched. CDR1 and CDR2 from the germline V gene are ENHRY and SYGVKD. The CDR3 DNA follows: TGTGCCATCAGTGAGAGGGGGCAGGGGCAGCCCCAGCATTTT. This gives the protein CAISERGQGQPQHF.

The chain couples TRBV7-3 to TRBJ1-1; possibly TRBD1 for D (5 bases). There are 14 residues in the CDR3. V gave up 0 bases and J gave up 1 base, with 6 bases separating them. The V gene's germline CDR1 is SGHTA and CDR2 FQGTGA. CDR3 in DNA: TGTGCCAGCAGCTTAACGAGGGGGAACACTGAAGCTTTCTTT. Translated, it gives CASSLTRGNTEAFF.

This chain uses TRBV27 with TRBJ2-3; tentatively, D is TRBD1 (5 bases). V gave up 3 bases and J gave up 0 bases, with 10 bases separating them. Germline assignment: CDR1 MNHEY and CDR2 SMNVEV (reference sequence). The CDR3 extends over 15 amino acids. The CDR3 is CASSFWGTSTDTQYF. In DNA, the CDR3 is TGTGCCAGCAGTTTTTGGGGCACAAGCACAGATACGCAGTATTTT.

The V call is TRBV4-1, the J call TRBJ1-3; maybe TRBD1 (6 bases). The V gene's germline CDR1 is MGHRA and CDR2 YSYEKL. Trimming stripped 5 bases from V and 0 bases from J, with 14 bases between. The CDR3 consists of 16 residues. This chain's CDR3 is CASSKGGLISGNTIYF. CDR3 nucleotides: TGCGCCAGCAGCAAGGGGGGTTTGATCTCTGGAAACACCATATATTTT.

This clone showed up just a few times. This sequence joins TRBV7-9 and TRBJ2-7; D may be TRBD1 (5 bases). The CDR3 has 17 amino acids. V shed 4 bases and J shed 1 base, with 20 bases lying between them. The germline V gene has CDR1 SEHNR and CDR2 FQNEAQ (reference sequence). The CDR3 nucleotides are TGTGCCAGCAGCTCATGGGGAATCCGACAGATTTCCTACGAGCAGTACTTC. Translation: CASSSWGIRQISYEQYF.

Notes on this clone: This sample includes further DNA sequences coding for the same CDR3. The V and J genes are TRBV2 and TRBJ2-7; unclear D gene. V lost 3 bases and J lost 0, with 9 bases in between. Germline V gene sequence: CDR1 SNHLY, CDR2 FYNNEI. CDR3 length: 14 residues. CDR3 sequence (DNA): TGTGCCAGCAGTGATACCGGGCCCTCCTACGAGCAGTACTTC. Encoded protein: CASSDTGPSYEQYF. Full variable domain (rest looked up from reference TRBV2 and TRBJ2-7): EPEVTQTPSHQVTQMGQEVILRCVPISNHLYFYWYRQILGQKVEFLVSFYNNEISEKSEIFDDQFSVERPDGSNFTLKIRSTKLEDSAMYFCASSDTGPSYEQYFGPGTRLTVT.

This clone came up once. The chain links TRBV24-1 to TRBJ2-3; the match to TRBD2 covers 8 bases. Germline CDR1 and CDR2: KGHDR and SFDVKD. The CDR3 sequence is 14 residues long. V dropped 5 bases and J dropped 10; count of bases not matched to a gene: 10. The CDR3 loop reads CATSGPAGEGAQYF. Here the CDR3 DNA reads TGTGCCACCAGTGGTCCAGCGGGGGAAGGGGCGCAGTATTTT.

Details on this clone: A junction end diverges from the germline sequence, so it may reflect a read error. The CDR3 DNA reads TGTGCCAGCAGCTTAGAAGGCGTGCAGGGACGGGACTTC. Translating gives CASSLEGVQGRDF. V and J are TRBV7-9 and TRBJ2-7, with D tentatively TRBD1 or TRBD2 (5 bases each). Germline-derived CDR1 and CDR2 are SEHNR and FQNEAQ (reference sequence). CDR3 length equals 13 residues.

The rearrangement uses TRBV11-2 and TRBJ2-5; D may be TRBD1 (6 bases). This CDR3 is built from 13 residues. Germline values: CDR1 SGHAT, CDR2 FQNNGV. The germline V and J ends were trimmed by 4 bases and 4 bases, with 10 bases remaining between them. In nucleotides, the CDR3 is TGTGCCAGCAGCTACACAGGGCGAGAGACCCAGTACTTC. Translating gives CASSYTGRETQYF.

This chain connects TRBV10-3 to TRBJ1-4; tentatively, D is TRBD1 (5 bases). This CDR3 is built from 16 residues. V lost 5 bases, J lost 2 bases, and 15 bases lay in between. From germline, CDR1 is ENHRY and CDR2 SYGVKD. In DNA, the CDR3 is TGTGCCATCAGTTCCAGGGCAGGCGCTACTAATGAAAAACTGTTTTTT. It encodes CAISSRAGATNEKLFF.

The rearrangement uses TRBV19 and TRBJ2-1; D remains ambiguous. CDR1 is LNHDA and CDR2 is SQIVND in the germline V gene (reference sequence). V was clipped by 1 base and J by 10 bases, with 14 bases between them. There are 14 residues in the CDR3. The CDR3 protein is CASSIASSSDEQFF. The CDR3 DNA follows: TGTGCCAGTAGTATAGCCTCCTCTAGTGACGAGCAGTTCTTC.

The V and J genes are TRBV9 and TRBJ1-1, with D possibly matching TRBD1 (5 bases). V dropped 6 bases and J dropped 4 bases, with 19 bases sitting between them. Germline assignment: CDR1 SGDLS and CDR2 YYNGEE. This CDR3 has 15 amino acids. As DNA, the CDR3 is TGTGCCAGCAACCCGCAGGGTGGGGGTATCACTGAAGCTTTCTTT. The encoded protein is CASNPQGGGITEAFF.

This clone was picked up one time. This chain links TRBV19 with TRBJ1-2; 9 nucleotides agree with TRBD1. Germline CDR1 and CDR2: LNHDA and SQIVND (reference sequence). This CDR3 region has 13 residues. The junction had 5 bases not matched to a gene; V was cut back by 6 bases and J by 6 bases. The CDR3 nucleotides read TGTGCCAGTAGGGACGGGACAGGGAATGGCTACACCTTC. Amino acids: CASRDGTGNGYTF.

The V and J genes are TRBV6-1 and TRBJ1-1, with D uncertain. Per germline, CDR1 MNHNS and CDR2 SASEGT. The CDR3 is made up of 12 amino acids. V lost 1 base and J lost 5, with 5 bases in between. The CDR3 is CASSEGGTEAFF. DNA of the CDR3: TGTGCCAGCAGTGAAGGAGGGACTGAAGCTTTCTTT.

This clone was detected only a few times. DNA for the CDR3: TGTGCCAGTAGTCCCCGACAGGATACGCAGTATTTT. Translation gives CASSPRQDTQYF. The V and J genes are TRBV19 and TRBJ2-3; perhaps TRBD1 as D (5 bases). The germline V and J ends were trimmed by 5 bases and 6 bases, with 9 bases remaining between them. The CDR3 contains 12 residues. The germline V gene has CDR1 LNHDA and CDR2 SQIVND (reference sequence).

At least ten counts were recorded for this clone. Other nucleotide sequences in the sample specify the same CDR3. The chain employs TRBV19 and TRBJ2-7; D ambiguous. Trimming pared 2 bases from V and 6 bases from J, leaving 17 bases between. The CDR3 sequence is 15 residues long. Germline V lookup: CDR1 LNHDA, CDR2 SQIVND (reference sequence). The DNA for the CDR3 is TGTGCCAGTAGTATAAGTTCTGGGCGGCCGGGCGAGCAGTACTTC. The encoded protein is CASSISSGRPGEQYF.

This chain joins TRBV7-9 and TRBJ1-2; unclear D gene. Germline CDR1 reads SEHNR; CDR2 reads FQNEAQ (reference sequence). V was pared by 5 bases and J by 3 bases, with 10 bases between. The CDR3 consists of 13 residues. The CDR3 DNA follows: TGTGCCAGCAGCGGGAGCCTATACTATGGCTACACCTTC. It codes for CASSGSLYYGYTF.

The chain joins TRBV11-1 to TRBJ2-1; 8 bases agree with TRBD2. Germline V gene data show CDR1 as SGHAT and CDR2 as FQDESV (reference sequence). CDR3 length equals 15 residues. V shed 5 bases, J shed 9 bases, and the junction held 12 bases outside the gene matches. The CDR3 bases are TGTGCCAGCAGCATCGTAGCGGGGCAACGAGGTGAGCAGTTCTTC. Translated, it gives CASSIVAGQRGEQFF.